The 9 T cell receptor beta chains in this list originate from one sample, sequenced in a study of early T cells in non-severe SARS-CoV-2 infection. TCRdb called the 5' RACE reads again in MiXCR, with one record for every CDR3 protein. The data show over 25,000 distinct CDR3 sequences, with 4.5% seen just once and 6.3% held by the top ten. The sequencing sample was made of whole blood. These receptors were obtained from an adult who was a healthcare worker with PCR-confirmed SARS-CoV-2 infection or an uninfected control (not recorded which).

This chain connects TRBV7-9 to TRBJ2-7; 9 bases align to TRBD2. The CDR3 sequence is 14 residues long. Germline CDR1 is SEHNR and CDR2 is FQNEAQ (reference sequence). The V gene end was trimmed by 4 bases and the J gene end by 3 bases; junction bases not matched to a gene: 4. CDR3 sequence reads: CASSSGLALYEQYF. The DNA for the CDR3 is TGTGCCAGCAGCTCGGGACTAGCCCTCTACGAGCAGTACTTC.

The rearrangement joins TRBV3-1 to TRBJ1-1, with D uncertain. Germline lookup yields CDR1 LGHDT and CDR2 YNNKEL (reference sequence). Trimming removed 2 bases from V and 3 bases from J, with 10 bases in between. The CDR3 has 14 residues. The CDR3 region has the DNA TGTGCCAGCAGCCAACTCGCCGGGGACACTGAAGCTTTCTTT. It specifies CASSQLAGDTEAFF.

The CDR3 sequence is CASSPTSFETQYF. The CDR3 DNA reads TGTGCCAGCAGCCCGACTAGCTTCGAGACCCAGTACTTC. The genes are TRBV7-9 and TRBJ2-5; 7 nucleotides align to TRBD2. The junction had 5 bases not matched to a gene; V was cut back by 5 bases and J by 5 bases. This CDR3 region has 13 residues. CDR1 and CDR2 from the germline V gene are SEHNR and FQNEAQ (reference sequence).

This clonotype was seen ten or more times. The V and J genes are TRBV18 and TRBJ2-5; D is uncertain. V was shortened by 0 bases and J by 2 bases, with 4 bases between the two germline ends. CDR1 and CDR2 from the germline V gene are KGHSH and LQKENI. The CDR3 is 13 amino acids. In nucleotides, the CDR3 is TGTGCCAGCTCACCACCGGGACAAGAGACCCAGTACTTC. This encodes CASSPPGQETQYF.

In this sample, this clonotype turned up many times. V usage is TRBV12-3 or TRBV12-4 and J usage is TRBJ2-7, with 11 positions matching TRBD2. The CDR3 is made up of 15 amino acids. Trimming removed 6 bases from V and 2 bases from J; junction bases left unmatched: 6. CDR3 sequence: CASSQTSGVTYEQYF. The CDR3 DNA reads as TGTGCCAGCAGCCAGACTAGCGGGGTTACCTACGAGCAGTACTTC.

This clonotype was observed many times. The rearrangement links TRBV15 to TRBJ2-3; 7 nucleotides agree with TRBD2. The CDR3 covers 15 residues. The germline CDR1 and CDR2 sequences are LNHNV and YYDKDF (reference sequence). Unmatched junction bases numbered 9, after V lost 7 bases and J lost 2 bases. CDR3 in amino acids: CATTPGLADTDTQYF. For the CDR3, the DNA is TGTGCCACCACCCCGGGGCTAGCGGACACAGATACGCAGTATTTT.

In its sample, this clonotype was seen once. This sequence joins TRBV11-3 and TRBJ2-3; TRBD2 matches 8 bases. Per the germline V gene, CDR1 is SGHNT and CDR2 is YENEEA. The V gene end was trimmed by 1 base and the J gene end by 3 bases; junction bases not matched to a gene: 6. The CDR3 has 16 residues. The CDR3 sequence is CASSLVGGRRTDTQYF. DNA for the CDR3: TGTGCCAGCAGCTTAGTAGGCGGGAGGCGTACAGATACGCAGTATTTT. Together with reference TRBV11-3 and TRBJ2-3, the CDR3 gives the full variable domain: EAGVVQSPRYKIIEKKQPVAFWCNPISGHNTLYWYLQNLGQGPELLIRYENEEAVDDSQLPKDRFSAERLKGVDSTLKIQPAELGDSAVYLCASSLVGGRRTDTQYFGPGTRLTVL.

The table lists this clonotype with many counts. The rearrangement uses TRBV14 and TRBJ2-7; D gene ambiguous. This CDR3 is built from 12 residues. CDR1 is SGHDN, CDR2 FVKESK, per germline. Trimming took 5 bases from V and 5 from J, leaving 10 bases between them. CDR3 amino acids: CASSSSSHEQYF. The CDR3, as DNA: TGTGCCAGCAGCTCCTCATCGCACGAGCAGTACTTC.

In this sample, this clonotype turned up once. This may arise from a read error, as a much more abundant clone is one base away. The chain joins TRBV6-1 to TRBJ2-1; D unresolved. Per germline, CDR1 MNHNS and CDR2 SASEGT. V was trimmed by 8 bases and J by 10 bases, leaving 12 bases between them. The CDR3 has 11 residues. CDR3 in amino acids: CASSGSYEQFF. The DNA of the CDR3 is TGTGCCAGCTCCGGCTCTTACGAGCAGTTCTTC.